The clone carrying this T cell receptor (beta chain) showed up just once. MiXCR, applied by TCRdb to the RT-PCR reads, yields one record per CDR3 protein. The sample includes about 6,900 distinct CDR3 sequences, over 80% of them seen just once. Trimming at V came to 5 bases and at J to 4 bases, leaving 5 bases not matched to a gene. The germline gives CDR1 LNHDA, CDR2 SQIVND (reference sequence). The CDR3 is 15 residues long. This sample was taken from a study of yellow fever vaccine responses in identical twins. The TCR was taken from a woman between 18 and 30 years old who received the yellow fever vaccine. The chain has TRBV19 and TRBJ2-1, with TRBD2 identical over 10 bases. The sequenced sample was T cells from blood (PBMCs), unsorted or a sorted subset (not recorded which), obtained before or after yellow fever vaccination (not recorded which). In DNA form, the CDR3 reads TGTGCCAGTAGTGTGACTAGCGGGCAGTACAATGAGCAGTTCTTC. It is translated as CASSVTSGQYNEQFF. Full variable domain (remainder filled in from reference TRBV19 and TRBJ2-1): DGGITQSPKYLFRKEGQNVTLSCEQNLNHDAMYWYRQDPGQGLRLIYYSQIVNDFQKGDIAEGYSVSREKKESFPLTVTSAQKNPTAFYLCASSVTSGQYNEQFFGPGTRLTVL.